Detailed here is one T cell receptor (beta chain). Its antigen remains unidentified. This sample was taken from a study of human T cells and chemical hapten exposure. Background on the study: Minor volume differences among pooled libraries chiefly drove per-sample TCR yield variation.

Time point meaning: patch test 2, 6 weeks after DPC sensitization. The treatment denotes: therapeutic diphenylcyclopropenone sensitization with weekly scalp DPC. General study results and limits: All donors were alopecia patients, so their immunity may differ from that of healthy people.

The germline CDR1 and CDR2 sequences are KGHSH and LQKENI. V lost 2 bases and J 1 base, leaving 5 bases between the germline ends. The CDR3 contains 13 residues. In the library, unique molecular identifiers were attached to individual cDNA molecules. MiXCR was run by TCRdb on the RACE reads, yielding one entry per CDR3 protein. The table shows approximately 80,000 distinct CDR3 sequences, with 10% occurring only once. This sequence was found in a woman aged 25 to 39 with alopecia areata. Some clones in this sample may be carry-over from other donors' samples. This specimen consisted of whole blood, obtained in connection with sensitization to the hapten diphenylcyclopropenone (DPC). The gene calls are TRBV18 and TRBJ1-1, with D unclear. In DNA, the CDR3 is TGTGCCAGCTCACCAGCCGAGAACACTGAAGCTTTCTTT. Encoded protein: CASSPAENTEAFF.